This T cell receptor (beta chain) was obtained from a study of beta chain features in type 1 diabetes. Study-wide results and caveats: Shortening that was moderate but significant affected the TCRB CDR3s of Type 1 diabetes patients in all four CD4+ subsets.

In regard to this clone: Antigen specificity is unknown.

The CDR3 is 16 residues long. Losses at the gene ends were 2 bases for V and 1 base for J; bases not matched to a gene: 5. CDR1 is KGHSH and CDR2 is LQKENI in the germline V gene. Since all of the isolated RNA was reverse transcribed, expressed TCRB transcripts were what got sequenced. Some clones are missing from TCRdb's copy, which holds only in-frame ones; the method was immunoSEQ multiplex PCR. Here the sample spans 25,000 to 30,000 clones, 65% being singletons. Material for sequencing was Tregs from blood. The TCR was taken from a woman aged 30 to 39 with type 1 diabetes. The genes are TRBV18 and TRBJ2-1, with 7 bases lining up with TRBD2. The CDR3 region is CASSPRRERSYNEQFF. The CDR3 DNA follows: TGTGCCAGCTCACCAAGGCGGGAGAGGTCCTACAATGAGCAGTTCTTC.